The 7 T cell receptor beta chains presented below share a single source sample, sequenced in a study of OX40 agonist ivuxolimab in advanced cancers. Assay: immunoSEQ multiplex PCR; the TCRdb copy retains only in-frame clones and omits some. Of approximately 47,000 clones listed, around nine tenths are singletons. The sample here was CD4+ or CD8+ T cells sorted from blood, taken in a trial of the OX40 agonist ivuxolimab. The receptors were sampled from an adult with an advanced solid tumor such as melanoma, head and neck, liver or kidney cancer.

There are a few counts of this clone. The rearrangement links TRBV18 to TRBJ1-1; TRBD1 matches 7 bases. CDR3 size: 16 residues. The junction had 13 bases not matched to a gene; V was cut back by 5 bases and J by 4 bases. Looked up from germline, CDR1 is KGHSH and CDR2 is LQKENI. This CDR3 is CASSTGTAAGGTEAFF. Written as DNA, the CDR3 is TGTGCCAGCTCAACTGGGACAGCCGCTGGAGGCACTGAAGCTTTCTTT.

This clone was detected once. This chain joins TRBV15 and TRBJ2-1, with D hard to call. This CDR3 is built from 11 residues. Trimming cost V 2 bases and J 13 bases, with 9 bases left between them. Per the germline V gene, CDR1 is LNHNV and CDR2 is YYDKDF (reference sequence). DNA of the CDR3: TGTGCCACCAGCAGATCTACCTACCAGTTCTTC. It translates to CATSRSTYQFF.

J is TRBJ1-1 and V is TRBV7-9, with a tentative D call TRBD1 (6 bases). Trimming took 5 bases from V and 1 from J, leaving 14 bases between them. The CDR3 length is 15 residues. Germline CDR1 and CDR2: SEHNR and FQNEAQ (reference sequence). CDR3 coding DNA: TGTGCCAGCAGCCCCTCCAGAGGGGGGAACACTGAAGCTTTCTTT. Translation gives CASSPSRGGNTEAFF.

The chain couples TRBV7-9 to TRBJ2-7, with TRBD1 identical over 10 bases. J was trimmed by 4 bases and V by 3 bases; bases with no gene match: 9. The CDR3 length is 16 residues. CDR1 is SEHNR, CDR2 FQNEAQ, per germline (reference sequence). Here the CDR3 DNA reads TGTGCCAGCAGCTTTCCGACAGGGGGCGGGACGTACGAGCAGTACTTC. This codes for CASSFPTGGGTYEQYF.

The rearrangement links TRBV5-1 to TRBJ1-3, with a weak D call TRBD1 (6 bases). The length of the CDR3 is 14 residues. The V end was cut by 1 base, the J end by 1 base, with 6 bases between. Germline V gene sequence: CDR1 SGHRS, CDR2 YFSETQ. Written as DNA, the CDR3 is TGCGCCAGCAGCTTGACAGGGTCTGGAAACACCATATATTTT. This codes for CASSLTGSGNTIYF.

This chain links TRBV7-4 with TRBJ1-4; D gene unclear. Germline lookup yields CDR1 SGHVT and CDR2 SQSDAQ. V lost 5 bases and J 2 bases, leaving 9 bases between the germline ends. The CDR3 contains 14 residues. CDR3 in amino acids: CASSHPTTNEKLFF. The CDR3 coding sequence is TGTGCCAGCAGCCATCCCACGACTAATGAAAAACTGTTTTTT. Together with reference TRBV7-4 and TRBJ1-4, the CDR3 gives the full variable domain: GAGVSQSPRYKVAKRGRDVALRCDSISGHVTLYWYRQTLGQGSEVLTYSQSDAQRDKSGRPSGRFSAERPERSVSTLKIQRTEQGDSAVYLCASSHPTTNEKLFFGSGTQLSVL.

The chain is built from TRBV7-9 and TRBJ2-7, with 9 positions matching TRBD1. The length of the CDR3 is 13 residues. The ends lost 4 bases at V and 8 bases at J; junction bases unmatched: 6. The germline V gene has CDR1 SEHNR and CDR2 FQNEAQ (reference sequence). CDR3 bases: TGTGCCAGCAGCTCAGGACAGGGGTTAAAGCAGTACTTC. This encodes CASSSGQGLKQYF.